These T cell receptor beta chains were read from a single sample in a study of cytomegalovirus exposure and HLA in healthy donors. TCRdb's copy holds only in-frame clones and misses some; the assay was immunoSEQ multiplex PCR. The sample gives some 130,000 clones, 73% of which show up once; around 1.2% is in the top ten. Sequenced material: PBMCs. The receptors were gathered from a woman between 35 and 50 years old in good health and CMV-seronegative. CDR3s include the opening cysteine and the closing phenylalanine or tryptophan. Each record gives: D gene, CDR3 length, V gene, J gene, CDR3 protein. D genes are given only for firm matches.

D gene: TRBD2
CDR3 length: 15
V gene: TRBV10-3
J gene: TRBJ2-3
CDR3 protein: CATGTSGGFTDTQYF

D gene: -
CDR3 length: 14
V gene: TRBV2
J gene: TRBJ2-2
CDR3 protein: CASTYLQGAGELFF

D gene: TRBD2
CDR3 length: 14
V gene: TRBV15
J gene: TRBJ2-1
CDR3 protein: CATSWGGSTGEQFF

D gene: TRBD1
CDR3 length: 14
V gene: TRBV6-6
J gene: TRBJ1-2
CDR3 protein: CASSVSGGVYGYTF

D gene: -
CDR3 length: 14
V gene: TRBV5-1
J gene: TRBJ2-5
CDR3 protein: CASSFAGGHETQYF

D gene: -
CDR3 length: 12
V gene: TRBV27
J gene: TRBJ1-5
CDR3 protein: CASRAVNQPQHF

D gene: -
CDR3 length: 13
V gene: TRBV6-5
J gene: TRBJ1-2
CDR3 protein: CASSYSGGSVYTF

D gene: -
CDR3 length: 13
V gene: TRBV18
J gene: TRBJ1-1
CDR3 protein: CASSPQGNTEAFF

D gene: TRBD1
CDR3 length: 17
V gene: TRBV27
J gene: TRBJ1-6
CDR3 protein: CASSLFGTGGVNSPLHF

D gene: -
CDR3 length: 13
V gene: TRBV5-6
J gene: TRBJ1-4
CDR3 protein: CASSSPPREKLFF

D gene: -
CDR3 length: 13
V gene: TRBV29-1
J gene: TRBJ1-4
CDR3 protein: CSVAPRAGEKLFF

D gene: -
CDR3 length: 15
V gene: TRBV28
J gene: TRBJ2-1
CDR3 protein: CASSLRGGTYNEQFF

D gene: TRBD2
CDR3 length: 16
V gene: TRBV4-1
J gene: TRBJ2-1
CDR3 protein: CASSPTSGGTYNEQFF

D gene: TRBD1
CDR3 length: 13
V gene: TRBV6-5
J gene: TRBJ2-7
CDR3 protein: CASSSTGEGEQYF

D gene: -
CDR3 length: 11
V gene: TRBV10-3
J gene: TRBJ2-2
CDR3 protein: CAIQDIGELFF

D gene: TRBD1
CDR3 length: 14
V gene: TRBV5-1
J gene: TRBJ2-7
CDR3 protein: CATHPGQGAYEQYF

D gene: -
CDR3 length: 15
V gene: TRBV6-6
J gene: TRBJ2-6
CDR3 protein: CASSLRDSGANVLTF

D gene: TRBD1
CDR3 length: 15
V gene: TRBV28
J gene: TRBJ1-1
CDR3 protein: CASSPRGTGNTEAFF

D gene: TRBD1
CDR3 length: 14
V gene: TRBV29-1
J gene: TRBJ2-2
CDR3 protein: CSVGGDRVSGELFF

D gene: -
CDR3 length: 15
V gene: TRBV2
J gene: TRBJ1-5
CDR3 protein: CASSPRGISDQPQHF

D gene: -
CDR3 length: 14
V gene: TRBV28
J gene: TRBJ1-5
CDR3 protein: CASTTGLSNQPQHF

D gene: -
CDR3 length: 15
V gene: TRBV11-2
J gene: TRBJ1-2
CDR3 protein: CASSQSLDNYYGYTF

D gene: -
CDR3 length: 11
V gene: TRBV5-1
J gene: TRBJ1-1
CDR3 protein: CASRRAAEAFF

D gene: TRBD2
CDR3 length: 19
V gene: TRBV15
J gene: TRBJ2-1
CDR3 protein: CATSRDQARKGGGYNEQFF

D gene: -
CDR3 length: 13
V gene: TRBV19
J gene: TRBJ1-1
CDR3 protein: CASKKTVNTEAFF

D gene: TRBD2
CDR3 length: 22
V gene: TRBV9
J gene: TRBJ2-1
CDR3 protein: CASSVGTGRERGYQSSYNEQFF

D gene: -
CDR3 length: 15
V gene: TRBV2
J gene: TRBJ1-6
CDR3 protein: CASSPGGEFNSPLHF

D gene: TRBD1
CDR3 length: 18
V gene: TRBV15
J gene: TRBJ1-2
CDR3 protein: CATSRGIGQGVDADGYTF

D gene: TRBD1
CDR3 length: 16
V gene: TRBV7-6
J gene: TRBJ1-3
CDR3 protein: CASSLRYRGSGNTIYF

D gene: -
CDR3 length: 14
V gene: TRBV4-1
J gene: TRBJ1-2
CDR3 protein: CASSQGPGDYGYTF

D gene: TRBD2
CDR3 length: 15
V gene: TRBV7-9
J gene: TRBJ2-5
CDR3 protein: CASSTGAGGLETQYF

D gene: TRBD1
CDR3 length: 16
V gene: TRBV4-3
J gene: TRBJ1-4
CDR3 protein: CASSQDPTGVNEKLFF

D gene: -
CDR3 length: 14
V gene: TRBV6-5
J gene: TRBJ1-3
CDR3 protein: CASSPTHSGNTIYF

D gene: -
CDR3 length: 14
V gene: TRBV7-3
J gene: TRBJ2-3
CDR3 protein: CASSDRDFTDTQYF

D gene: TRBD2
CDR3 length: 14
V gene: TRBV5-1
J gene: TRBJ2-7
CDR3 protein: CASSLNSGDYEQYF

D gene: -
CDR3 length: 14
V gene: TRBV6-5
J gene: TRBJ1-2
CDR3 protein: CASSTGYSYQGYTF

D gene: -
CDR3 length: 11
V gene: TRBV6-4
J gene: TRBJ1-1
CDR3 protein: CASTRKSEAFF

D gene: -
CDR3 length: 15
V gene: TRBV9
J gene: TRBJ1-1
CDR3 protein: CASNGGGGGNTEAFF

D gene: TRBD1
CDR3 length: 14
V gene: TRBV7-2
J gene: TRBJ1-6
CDR3 protein: CASSPQGVVSPLHF

D gene: -
CDR3 length: 15
V gene: TRBV10-3
J gene: TRBJ2-4
CDR3 protein: CAISASDGSKNIQYF

D gene: TRBD1
CDR3 length: 14
V gene: TRBV2
J gene: TRBJ1-2
CDR3 protein: CASIADQGAYGYTF

D gene: -
CDR3 length: 13
V gene: TRBV5-8
J gene: TRBJ1-1
CDR3 protein: CASSSDRLTEAFF

D gene: -
CDR3 length: 14
V gene: TRBV2
J gene: TRBJ1-5
CDR3 protein: CASSEETVGQPQHF

D gene: -
CDR3 length: 15
V gene: TRBV19
J gene: TRBJ2-1
CDR3 protein: CASSIPRILGNEQFF

D gene: -
CDR3 length: 12
V gene: TRBV7-9
J gene: TRBJ2-1
CDR3 protein: CASSQGPNEQFF